Below are 8 T cell receptor beta chains sequenced from a single sample in a study of CD4+ T cells in melanoma. Measured with immunoSEQ multiplex PCR; TCRdb has only the in-frame clones, and not every one. This sample has fewer than 20,000 clones, with around four fifths found just once. Specimen: cells from a culture (not recorded whether cultured in vitro). These receptors originate from a human donor with melanoma.

J is TRBJ1-6 and V is TRBV11-2; TRBD1 matches 8 bases. The CDR3 length is 17 residues. Germline assignment: CDR1 SGHAT and CDR2 FQNNGV. V lost 1 base, J lost 2 bases, and 4 bases stayed unmatched. The CDR3 here is CASSLGAGGAYNSPLHF. Written as DNA, the CDR3 is TGTGCCAGCAGCTTAGGGGCAGGGGGCGCCTATAATTCACCCCTCCACTTT.

V is TRBV6-5 and J is TRBJ2-2; D is ambiguous. Trimming stripped 6 bases from V and 7 bases from J, with 15 bases between. CDR1 is MNHEY and CDR2 is SVGAGI in the germline V gene. The CDR3 loop spans 14 amino acids. This CDR3 is CASSWTFFGGELFF. CDR3 DNA: TGTGCCAGCAGCTGGACGTTTTTTGGCGGGGAGCTGTTTTTT.

The sample holds a few counts of this clone. V and J are TRBV9 and TRBJ2-2, with D possibly being TRBD1 (6 bases). CDR3 length equals 16 residues. V dropped 2 bases and J dropped 0 bases, with 11 bases sitting between them. Germline assignment: CDR1 SGDLS and CDR2 YYNGEE. For the CDR3, the DNA is TGTGCCAGCAGCGTCCTGGACAGCACGAACACCGGGGAGCTGTTTTTT. Translating it yields CASSVLDSTNTGELFF.

The rearrangement uses TRBV7-9 and TRBJ1-2; tentative D call: TRBD1 (5 bases). The CDR3 runs to 14 residues. Trimming shortened V by 4 bases and J by 6 bases, and 15 bases separated the two germline ends. Germline V gene sequence: CDR1 SEHNR, CDR2 FQNEAQ (reference sequence). The CDR3: CASSSTGTENGYTF. Written as DNA, the CDR3 is TGTGCCAGCAGCTCTACCGGGACGGAAAATGGCTACACCTTC.

This clone was recorded once. The rearrangement uses TRBV6-5 and TRBJ2-5; tentatively, D is TRBD2 (6 bases). CDR3 size: 15 residues. Germline assignment: CDR1 MNHEY and CDR2 SVGAGI. Trimming removed 5 bases at V and 5 bases at J, with 18 bases between. CDR3: CASSRAGTAGETQYF. The CDR3 bases are TGTGCCAGCAGTCGAGCCGGGACTGCCGGTGAGACCCAGTACTTC.

The chain uses TRBV5-4 and TRBJ1-2, with 7 positions matching TRBD1. With V trimmed by 3 bases and J by 12 bases, 8 bases remained unmatched. Looked up from germline, CDR1 is SGHNT and CDR2 is YYREEE (reference sequence). The CDR3 length is 12 residues. The CDR3 DNA reads TGTGCCAGCAGCTCGGACAGGTTTAGGCACACCTTC. Amino acids: CASSSDRFRHTF.

The chain recombines TRBV10-3 with TRBJ2-5; 14 nucleotides agree with TRBD2. CDR1 is ENHRY, CDR2 SYGVKD, per germline. The V segment lost 6 bases and the J segment 2 bases; nucleotides outside the gene matches: 5. CDR3 length: 16 amino acids. CDR3 bases: TGTGCCATCAGCAAAGGGACTAGCGGGGGTCAAGAGACCCAGTACTTC. The encoded protein is CAISKGTSGGQETQYF.

The count of this clone is one. The chain is built from TRBV5-1 and TRBJ1-1; 10 bases match TRBD1. The CDR3 totals 16 residues. V gave up 4 bases and J gave up 8 bases; unmatched junction bases: 14. The germline gives CDR1 SGHRS, CDR2 YFSETQ. The CDR3 spells CASSAGQGGGMEEAFF. CDR3 bases: TGCGCCAGCAGCGCCGGACAGGGGGGGGGTATGGAAGAAGCTTTCTTT.